A selection of T cell receptor beta chains follows, all from one sample in a study of tissue T cells after allogeneic stem cell transplantation. Clones were read by immunoSEQ multiplex PCR, and TCRdb kept only the in-frame ones, dropping some. The sample consists of around 25,000 clones, about 90% of them appearing once. The input for sequencing was blood, taken before transplantation. The receptors derive from a male donor at least 60 years old who later had graft-versus-host disease after an allogeneic stem cell transplant. CDR3s include the opening cysteine and the closing phenylalanine or tryptophan. The D gene is left open where the match is weak. Clone sizes are given selectively: once, few, many, or a class where the clone is expanded.

abundance	v_gene	d_gene	j_gene	CDR3aa	CDR3nt
-	TRBV28	-	TRBJ1-4	CAIGGVGRVEKLFF	TGTGCCATCGGGGGAGTAGGTAGGGTTGAAAAACTGTTTTTT
-	TRBV7-9	-	TRBJ1-4	CASSSSNNEKLFF	TGTGCCAGCAGCTCCAGTAATAATGAAAAACTGTTTTTT
-	TRBV24-1	-	TRBJ2-1	CATSARGSSYNEQFF	TGTGCCACCAGTGCCCGGGGAAGCTCCTACAATGAGCAGTTCTTC
-	TRBV7-9	-	TRBJ1-2	CASSSQGSYGYTF	TGTGCCAGCAGCAGTCAGGGGAGCTATGGCTACACCTTC
few	TRBV28	-	TRBJ1-1	CASHSLMNTEAFF	TGTGCCAGCCATTCCCTTATGAACACTGAAGCTTTCTTT
-	TRBV18	-	TRBJ2-7	CASSPQQDAIYEQYF	TGTGCCAGCTCACCACAACAGGACGCCATCTACGAGCAGTACTTC
-	TRBV12-3/TRBV12-4	-	TRBJ1-5	CASSPSTNQPQHF	TGTGCCAGCAGCCCGTCAACCAATCAGCCCCAGCATTTT
-	TRBV27	-	TRBJ2-7	CASSLAGREFDEQYF	TGTGCCAGCAGTTTAGCGGGGAGAGAGTTCGACGAGCAGTACTTC
-	TRBV4-1	-	TRBJ1-5	CASSQEAGPQHF	TGCGCCAGCAGCCAAGAGGCGGGGCCCCAGCATTTT
-	TRBV5-6	-	TRBJ2-5	CASSGETQYF	TGTGCCAGCAGCGGAGAGACCCAGTACTTC
-	TRBV29-1	-	TRBJ1-4	CSVEARGDEKLFF	TGCAGCGTTGAGGCAAGAGGAGATGAAAAACTGTTTTTT
once	TRBV5-1	-	TRBJ2-7	CASTDLASASYEQYF	TGCGCCAGCACCGATTTAGCGTCGGCTTCCTACGAGCAGTACTTC
-	TRBV5-1	-	TRBJ1-1	CASSLESQGTTEAFF	TGCGCCAGCAGCTTGGAAAGTCAGGGGACCACTGAAGCTTTCTTT
-	TRBV5-4	-	TRBJ1-2	CASSLDVDNYGYTF	TGTGCCAGCAGCTTGGATGTAGATAACTATGGCTACACCTTC
-	TRBV6-5	-	TRBJ1-4	CASRQGGIGEKLFF	TGTGCCAGCAGACAAGGGGGGATTGGGGAAAAACTGTTTTTT
-	TRBV7-8	-	TRBJ2-7	CASSLTTRGEQYF	TGTGCCAGCAGCTTAACAACCCGGGGGGAGCAGTACTTC
-	TRBV7-6	TRBD1	TRBJ1-6	CASSLDDRDSRLNSPLHF	TGTGCCAGCAGCTTAGACGACAGGGACTCAAGACTTAATTCACCCCTCCACTTT
-	TRBV5-4	-	TRBJ2-5	CASSLEVREETQYF	TGTGCCAGCAGCTTGGAGGTCAGGGAAGAGACCCAGTACTTC
-	TRBV5-1	TRBD1	TRBJ2-2	CASRKDRVALSGELFF	TGCGCCAGCAGAAAGGACAGGGTTGCTCTCTCCGGGGAGCTGTTTTTT
-	TRBV28	-	TRBJ2-5	CATVSRAAETQYF	TGTGCCACAGTAAGTCGGGCGGCAGAGACCCAGTACTTC
once	TRBV10-3	-	TRBJ1-1	CAISEAGGTEAFF	TGTGCCATCAGTGAGGCGGGGGGGACTGAAGCTTTCTTT
-	TRBV4-1	TRBD1	TRBJ2-3	CASSQDSRGRDTQYF	TGCGCCAGCAGCCAAGATTCCAGGGGGCGGGATACGCAGTATTTT
-	TRBV5-1	TRBD1	TRBJ2-5	CASSSQGAHQETQYF	TGCGCCAGCAGCTCACAGGGGGCTCACCAAGAGACCCAGTACTTC
once	TRBV30	TRBD1	TRBJ1-4	CAWSTGQPNEKLFF	TGTGCCTGGAGTACGGGACAGCCTAATGAAAAACTGTTTTTT
-	TRBV2	-	TRBJ2-3	CATVGGASPTDTQYF	TGTGCCACCGTTGGTGGGGCTAGCCCCACAGATACGCAGTATTTT
-	TRBV10-2	-	TRBJ1-4	CAPAGRNEKLFF	TGCGCCCCCGCTGGGAGAAATGAAAAACTGTTTTTT
-	TRBV5-5	-	TRBJ1-1	CASSLGTGRTLNTEAFF	TGTGCCAGCAGCTTGGGTACAGGGCGGACTCTGAACACTGAAGCTTTCTTT
-	TRBV19	-	TRBJ1-2	CASTPPGLINYGYTF	TGTGCCAGTACCCCTCCGGGACTGATAAACTATGGCTACACCTTC
-	TRBV4-1	-	TRBJ1-3	CASSQEGGLGGNTIYF	TGCGCCAGCAGCCAAGAGGGTGGGTTAGGTGGAAACACCATATATTTT
-	TRBV28	TRBD1	TRBJ1-2	CASSSPDRVVDGYTF	TGTGCCAGCAGTTCCCCGGACAGGGTAGTCGATGGCTACACCTTC
-	TRBV25-1	TRBD1	TRBJ2-7	CASVPGTGRNEQYF	TGTGCCAGCGTGCCCGGGACAGGGCGGAACGAGCAGTACTTC
-	TRBV24-1	-	TRBJ2-5	CATSDPQGGGETQYF	TGTGCCACCAGTGATCCACAGGGTGGCGGGGAGACCCAGTACTTC
-	TRBV7-9	TRBD1	TRBJ1-2	CASSWGQGAHYGYTF	TGTGCCAGCAGCTGGGGACAGGGGGCCCACTATGGCTACACCTTC
-	TRBV4-1	TRBD2	TRBJ2-1	CASSQETSGGRRNEQFF	TGCGCCAGCAGCCAAGAGACTAGCGGGGGAAGACGCAATGAGCAGTTCTTC
few	TRBV9	-	TRBJ1-3	CASSAGVDNINTIYF	TGTGCCAGCAGCGCTGGCGTAGACAACATAAACACCATATATTTT
-	TRBV27	TRBD1	TRBJ2-1	CASSSPGTVNNEQFF	TGTGCCAGCAGTTCTCCAGGGACAGTAAACAATGAGCAGTTCTTC
-	TRBV7-8	-	TRBJ2-7	CASSLEGSIDYEQYF	TGTGCCAGCAGCTTAGAAGGGAGCATCGACTACGAGCAGTACTTC
-	TRBV10-1	TRBD2	TRBJ2-1	CASSKPGLDFNEQFF	TGCGCCAGCAGTAAACCGGGACTAGATTTCAATGAGCAGTTCTTC
-	TRBV19	-	TRBJ1-5	CASSIGIRQDNQPQHF	TGTGCCAGTAGTATTGGGATCCGACAGGACAATCAGCCCCAGCATTTT
-	TRBV20-1	TRBD1	TRBJ1-2	CSASDPGTGGGYGYTF	TGCAGTGCTAGTGACCCCGGGACAGGGGGCGGCTATGGCTACACCTTC
-	TRBV3-1/TRBV3-2	-	TRBJ1-1	CASSFRDQNTEAFF	TGTGCCAGCAGCTTCCGAGACCAGAACACTGAAGCTTTCTTT
-	TRBV3-1/TRBV3-2	TRBD2	TRBJ2-7	CASSQDRVGSGDCEQYF	TGTGCCAGCAGCCAAGATAGGGTCGGTAGCGGGGACTGCGAGCAGTACTTC
-	TRBV7-8	-	TRBJ2-7	CASSFAGTHILATSADF	TGTGCCAGCAGCTTTGCCGGGACACATATTCTTGCTACTTCAGCGGACTTC
once	TRBV3-1/TRBV3-2	TRBD2	TRBJ2-1	CASSQGESSGRIRYNEQFF	TGTGCCAGCAGCCAAGGCGAGTCTAGCGGGAGGATTCGGTACAATGAGCAGTTCTTC